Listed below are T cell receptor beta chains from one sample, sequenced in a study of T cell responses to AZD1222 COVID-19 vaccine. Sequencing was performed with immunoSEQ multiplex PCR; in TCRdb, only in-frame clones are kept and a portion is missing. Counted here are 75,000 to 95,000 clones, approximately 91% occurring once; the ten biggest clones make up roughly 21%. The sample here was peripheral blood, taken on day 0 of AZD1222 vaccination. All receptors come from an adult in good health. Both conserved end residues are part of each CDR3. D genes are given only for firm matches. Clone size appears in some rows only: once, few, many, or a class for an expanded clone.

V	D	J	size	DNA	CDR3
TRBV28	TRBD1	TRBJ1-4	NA	TGTGCCAGCAGGTACACGGGACAGGGGAATGAAAAACTGTTTTTT	CASRYTGQGNEKLFF
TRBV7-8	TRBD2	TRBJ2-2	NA	TGTGCCAGCAGCCCAGTCGCTAGCGGGGGGGCCTTCGGGGAGCTGTTTTTT	CASSPVASGGAFGELFF
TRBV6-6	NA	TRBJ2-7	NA	TGTGCCAGCAGTCCGCTAGACAGAAACCCCACCTACGAGCAGTACTTC	CASSPLDRNPTYEQYF
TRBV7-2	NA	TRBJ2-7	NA	TGTGCCAGCAGCCGGGTTAACTCCTACGAGCAGTACTTC	CASSRVNSYEQYF
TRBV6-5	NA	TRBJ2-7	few	TGTGCCAGTGGAGCAGGGCAAGTAGGCTACGAGCAGTACTTC	CASGAGQVGYEQYF
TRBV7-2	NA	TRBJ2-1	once	TGTGCCAGCAGCTTAGTGGGGGGTCAGTACAATGAGCAGTTCTTC	CASSLVGGQYNEQFF
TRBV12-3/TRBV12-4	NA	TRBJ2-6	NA	TGTGCCAGCAGTTGGAAGGGGGCCAACGTCCTGACTTTC	CASSWKGANVLTF
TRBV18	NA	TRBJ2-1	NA	TGTGCCAGCTCACCACCGTCAGCCTACAATGAGCAGTTCTTC	CASSPPSAYNEQFF
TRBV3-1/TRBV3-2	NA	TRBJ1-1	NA	TGTGCCAGCAGCGAAGGGGGCACTGAAGCTTTCTTT	CASSEGGTEAFF
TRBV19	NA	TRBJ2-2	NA	TGTGCCAGTAGTATGGATTACACCGGGGAGCTGTTTTTT	CASSMDYTGELFF
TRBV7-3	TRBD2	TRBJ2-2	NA	TGTGCCAGCAGCTCACTAGCGGGAGAACACGGGGAGCTGTTTTTT	CASSSLAGEHGELFF
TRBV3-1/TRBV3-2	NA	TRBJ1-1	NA	TGTGCCAGCAGCCAAGATGAGCACAACACTGAAGCTTTCTTT	CASSQDEHNTEAFF